This entry lists 23 T cell receptor beta chains sequenced from one sample in a study of CD8+ T cells in alopecia areata. Reverse transcription of extracted RNA yielded cDNA, which provided the sequencing template. TCRdb keeps only in-frame clones here, not all; method: immunoSEQ multiplex PCR. The sample records some 240,000 clones, around 62% being singletons. The sequences come from CD4+ T cells sorted from blood, collected at week 0. These receptors were collected from a human donor with alopecia areata.

This clone was observed once. The chain has TRBV7-9 and TRBJ2-5; D is ambiguous. Per germline, CDR1 SEHNR and CDR2 FQNEAQ (reference sequence). CDR3 length: 11 residues. The V and J ends lost 5 bases and 2 bases respectively, with 3 bases between them. The DNA for the CDR3 is TGTGCCAGCAGCGAACAAGAGACCCAGTACTTC. Residues: CASSEQETQYF.

This clone has just one count. The chain has TRBV25-1 and TRBJ1-2; no firm D call. Germline V gene lookup returns CDR1 MGHDK and CDR2 SYGVNS. V was shortened by 5 bases and J by 7 bases, with 20 bases between the two germline ends. The CDR3 is 15 residues long. The DNA of the CDR3 is TGTGCCAGCAGTAGGCCAGCCAGTTCGCCAGGTGGCTACACCTTC. Protein: CASSRPASSPGGYTF.

V and J are TRBV15 and TRBJ2-5, with D perhaps TRBD1 or TRBD2 (5 bases each). The CDR3 contains 13 residues. Germline-derived CDR1 and CDR2 are LNHNV and YYDKDF (reference sequence). Trimming removed 3 bases from V and 5 bases from J, with 10 bases in between. The CDR3, as DNA: TGTGCCACCAGCAGGGCCGGGACCGAGACCCAGTACTTC. Protein product: CATSRAGTETQYF.

The chain is built from TRBV30 and TRBJ1-1; D is undetermined. CDR1 is GTSNPN, CDR2 SVGIG, per germline (reference sequence). The CDR3 covers 14 residues. V dropped 1 base and J dropped 4 bases, with 13 bases sitting between them. CDR3 coding DNA: TGTGCCTGGAGTGAGACACTAAAGGTCACTGAAGCTTTCTTT. Translating it yields CAWSETLKVTEAFF. Looking up the rest from reference TRBV30 and TRBJ1-1 gives the full variable domain: SQTIHQWPATLVQPVGSPLSLECTVEGTSNPNLYWYRQAAGRGLQLLFYSVGIGQISSEVPQNLSASRPQDRQFILSSKKLLLSDSGFYLCAWSETLKVTEAFFGQGTRLTVV.

This clone has only a few counts. This chain joins TRBV10-3 and TRBJ1-1; D is perhaps TRBD1 (5 bases). Trimming stripped 6 bases from V and 5 bases from J, with 7 bases between. Germline CDR1 and CDR2: ENHRY and SYGVKD. This CDR3 is 11 amino acids long. Here the CDR3 DNA reads TGTGCCATCAGCTGGGGGACTGAAGCTTTCTTT. It translates to CAISWGTEAFF.

The DNA of the CDR3 is TGTGCCAGCAGGGACAAAACGAACACTGAAGCTTTCTTT. This translates into CASRDKTNTEAFF. The chain is built from TRBV7-8 and TRBJ1-1; a possible D gene is TRBD1 (5 bases). Germline V gene data show CDR1 as SGHVS and CDR2 as FQNEAQ. CDR3 size: 13 residues. Deletions cut 6 bases from V and 1 base from J, with 9 bases between.

This chain links TRBV30 with TRBJ2-5, with D hard to call. Germline-derived CDR1 and CDR2 are GTSNPN and SVGIG (reference sequence). The CDR3 is 13 residues long. Trimming shortened V by 0 bases and J by 2 bases, and 7 bases separated the two germline ends. The CDR3, as DNA: TGTGCCTGGAGTGTCGGGCGGCAAGAGACCCAGTACTTC. It encodes CAWSVGRQETQYF. Complete variable domain (other parts from reference TRBV30 and TRBJ2-5): SQTIHQWPATLVQPVGSPLSLECTVEGTSNPNLYWYRQAAGRGLQLLFYSVGIGQISSEVPQNLSASRPQDRQFILSSKKLLLSDSGFYLCAWSVGRQETQYFGPGTRLLVL.

The chain combines TRBV15 with TRBJ2-5; 10 bases are a match to TRBD1. Germline V lookup: CDR1 LNHNV, CDR2 YYDKDF (reference sequence). CDR3 length: 15 amino acids. V lost 5 bases to trimming and J lost 5 bases; unmatched junction nucleotides: 8. The CDR3, as DNA: TGTGCCACCAGCTCCCAGGGACAGGGGTCTGAGACCCAGTACTTC. This translates into CATSSQGQGSETQYF.

This chain connects TRBV6-1 to TRBJ2-1; 9 bases line up with TRBD1. V was pared by 9 bases and J by 6 bases, with 9 bases of the junction left unmatched. This CDR3 has 14 amino acids. CDR1 is MNHNS, CDR2 SASEGT, per germline. The CDR3 DNA is TGTGCCAGTCGGGGACAGGGTGGGTTCAATGAGCAGTTCTTC. Its translation: CASRGQGGFNEQFF.

The chain has TRBV4-1 and TRBJ2-6; no clear D. V was pared by 1 base and J by 0 bases, with 4 bases between. This CDR3 spans 15 amino acids. In germline, CDR1 is MGHRA, CDR2 YSYEKL. The CDR3 DNA reads TGCGCCAGCAGCCAAGTTTTCTCTGGGGCCAACGTCCTGACTTTC. Translating it yields CASSQVFSGANVLTF.

The chain joins TRBV30 to TRBJ1-4; D is ambiguous. Germline lookup yields CDR1 GTSNPN and CDR2 SVGIG (reference sequence). The CDR3 extends over 11 amino acids. Trimming shortened V by 5 bases and J by 7 bases, and 8 bases separated the two germline ends. The CDR3 sequence is CAWGLGEKLFF. Written as DNA, the CDR3 is TGTGCCTGGGGCTTGGGTGAAAAACTGTTTTTT.

The rearrangement links TRBV15 to TRBJ2-7, with no clear D. V was clipped by 3 bases and J by 7 bases, with 10 bases between them. The CDR3 is 12 amino acids. CDR1 is LNHNV and CDR2 is YYDKDF in the germline V gene (reference sequence). CDR3 sequence (DNA): TGTGCCACCAGCAGGGACGGCGCGGAGCAGTACTTC. The encoded protein is CATSRDGAEQYF.

This clone has more than one count but fewer than ten. The chain employs TRBV4-1 and TRBJ2-3, with 8 bases fitting TRBD2. With V trimmed by 6 bases and J by 5 bases, 16 bases remained unmatched. CDR3 length equals 17 residues. From germline, CDR1 is MGHRA and CDR2 YSYEKL. The CDR3 loop reads CASRPVISGRLEDTQYF. CDR3 DNA: TGCGCCAGCAGACCTGTAATAAGCGGGAGACTTGAAGATACGCAGTATTTT.

The V and J genes are TRBV5-1 and TRBJ2-7; no clear D gene. V was trimmed by 7 bases and J by 5 bases, leaving 19 bases between them. The length of the CDR3 is 14 residues. Germline assignment: CDR1 SGHRS and CDR2 YFSETQ. Here the CDR3 DNA reads TGCGCCAGCGCGAAGCCCGAGACTTCCCACGAGCAGTACTTC. As protein: CASAKPETSHEQYF. Full variable domain (outside the CDR3, taken from reference TRBV5-1 and TRBJ2-7): KAGVTQTPRYLIKTRGQQVTLSCSPISGHRSVSWYQQTPGQGLQFLFEYFSETQRNKGNFPGRFSGRQFSNSRSEMNVSTLELGDSALYLCASAKPETSHEQYFGPGTRLTVT.

V usage is TRBV30 and J usage is TRBJ1-4, with 8 bases matching TRBD1. This CDR3 is 14 amino acids long. Germline V lookup: CDR1 GTSNPN, CDR2 SVGIG (reference sequence). V lost 5 bases to trimming and J lost 7 bases; unmatched junction nucleotides: 9. The CDR3 sequence: CAWRNRGSIEKLFF. CDR3 DNA sequence: TGTGCCTGGCGCAACAGGGGGTCGATTGAAAAACTGTTTTTT.

V is TRBV7-3 and J is TRBJ2-3; 7 bases line up with TRBD2. The CDR3 runs to 15 residues. Germline values: CDR1 SGHTA, CDR2 FQGTGA. V gave up 3 bases and J gave up 9 bases; unmatched junction bases: 12. The CDR3, as DNA: TGTGCCAGCAGCTTGACAGCGGGGCAGGGTGGAACGCAGTATTTT. Amino acid sequence: CASSLTAGQGGTQYF.

The chain employs TRBV5-4 and TRBJ2-5; 8 bases map to TRBD1. The CDR3 is made up of 13 amino acids. Trimming at V came to 4 bases and at J to 3 bases, leaving 2 bases not matched to a gene. Germline CDR1 is SGHNT and CDR2 is YYREEE (reference sequence). The CDR3 sequence: CASSLGQEETQYF. CDR3 in DNA: TGTGCCAGCAGCCTGGGACAGGAAGAGACCCAGTACTTC. The full variable domain, in which reference TRBV5-4 and TRBJ2-5 provide the parts outside the CDR3, is ETGVTQSPTHLIKTRGQQVTLRCSSQSGHNTVSWYQQALGQGPQFIFQYYREEENGRGNFPPRFSGLQFPNYSSELNVNALELDDSALYLCASSLGQEETQYFGPGTRLLVL.

The rearrangement uses TRBV30 and TRBJ2-7, with 12 bases identical to TRBD2. Germline-derived CDR1 and CDR2 are GTSNPN and SVGIG (reference sequence). With V trimmed by 5 bases and J by 2 bases, 1 base remained unmatched. This CDR3 spans 13 amino acids. The CDR3 coding sequence is TGTGCCTGGTCTAGCGGGGGGGCCTACGAGCAGTACTTC. Translating it yields CAWSSGGAYEQYF.

This sequence joins TRBV29-1 and TRBJ2-7, with 9 nucleotides matching TRBD1. The CDR3 runs 13 residues. Trimming removed 7 bases from V and 2 bases from J; junction bases left unmatched: 6. Germline V gene sequence: CDR1 SQVTM, CDR2 ANQGSEA. The CDR3 protein is CSAQTGGPYEQYF. In DNA, the CDR3 is TGCAGCGCGCAGACAGGGGGTCCCTACGAGCAGTACTTC.

V gene TRBV11-2 combines with J gene TRBJ2-3, with 7 positions matching TRBD1. CDR3 length: 19 amino acids. The V segment lost 6 bases and the J segment 0 bases; nucleotides outside the gene matches: 18. In germline, CDR1 is SGHAT, CDR2 FQNNGV. CDR3 nucleotide sequence: TGTGCCAGCAGTGACAACCTCGCGAGGGGGCCTATCAGCACAGATACGCAGTATTTT. Amino acid sequence: CASSDNLARGPISTDTQYF.

J is TRBJ1-1 and V is TRBV7-8, with D tentatively TRBD1 (5 bases). Germline CDR1 SGHVS, CDR2 FQNEAQ. Trimming cost V 5 bases and J 4 bases, with 17 bases left between them. The CDR3 loop spans 15 amino acids. The CDR3 DNA sequence: TGTGCCAGCAGCCCCACGAAGGGGAGGGGCACTGAAGCTTTCTTT. Its protein product is CASSPTKGRGTEAFF.

This sequence joins TRBV30 and TRBJ2-3; D is unresolved. V gave up 3 bases and J gave up 1 base, with 11 bases separating them. There are 14 residues in the CDR3. Germline-derived CDR1 and CDR2 are GTSNPN and SVGIG (reference sequence). CDR3 in DNA: TGTGCCTGGAGGGTCGCTGGGGGCACAGATACGCAGTATTTT. Its translation: CAWRVAGGTDTQYF.

The chain combines TRBV27 with TRBJ1-2; D uncertain. Looked up from germline, CDR1 is MNHEY and CDR2 is SMNVEV (reference sequence). The CDR3 sequence is 15 residues long. V lost 4 bases to trimming and J lost 2 bases, with 14 bases between them. In DNA, the CDR3 is TGTGCCAGCAGTTCCCCCAGCGTTGGCAACTATGGCTACACCTTC. It codes for CASSSPSVGNYGYTF.